A selection of T cell receptor beta chains follows, all from one sample in a study of blood T cell repertoires in COVID-19. TCRdb's copy holds only in-frame clones and misses some; the assay was immunoSEQ multiplex PCR. This sample has roughly 100,000 clones, with roughly 80% found just once. Material: peripheral blood. These receptors were taken from a man between 60 and 70 years old with active or convalescent COVID-19. CDR3s include the opening cysteine and the closing phenylalanine or tryptophan.

j_gene: TRBJ1-6; v_gene: TRBV28; CDR3aa: CASSTTRLSSPLHF
j_gene: TRBJ1-1; v_gene: TRBV7-3; CDR3aa: CASSLTGQQAFF
j_gene: TRBJ1-6; v_gene: TRBV19; CDR3aa: CASSGGASYNSPLHF
j_gene: TRBJ1-1; v_gene: TRBV6-6; CDR3aa: CASSQTGRGRTEAFF
j_gene: TRBJ1-3; v_gene: TRBV6-6; CDR3aa: CASSYGMGQAGNTIYF
j_gene: TRBJ1-4; v_gene: TRBV6-6; CDR3aa: CASSRDRGNEKLFF
j_gene: TRBJ1-2; v_gene: TRBV6-2/TRBV6-3; CDR3aa: CASSPPGQGVRGYTF
j_gene: TRBJ2-7; v_gene: TRBV11-2; CDR3aa: CASSWGGSYEQYF
j_gene: TRBJ1-1; v_gene: TRBV7-9; CDR3aa: CASSLASPGEAFF
j_gene: TRBJ2-3; v_gene: TRBV27; CDR3aa: CASSLGLAGELDTQYF
j_gene: TRBJ1-1; v_gene: TRBV6-2/TRBV6-3; CDR3aa: CASSISTGPAFF
j_gene: TRBJ2-1; v_gene: TRBV20-1; CDR3aa: CSATTGRGQFF
j_gene: TRBJ2-7; v_gene: TRBV18; CDR3aa: CASSQSGSSYEQYF
j_gene: TRBJ1-6; v_gene: TRBV7-9; CDR3aa: CASSLDPGISYNSPLHF